This T cell receptor (beta chain) was identified during a study of cytomegalovirus exposure and HLA in healthy donors. Every donor was a healthy person donating bone marrow. General study points: TCR beta chain V- and J-gene trimming was linked, in a later analysis, to a missense variant in DCLRE1C. Most subjects had HLA-A and HLA-B alleles reportedly predicted accurately by TCR beta sequences.

Notes on this clone: The antigen remains undetermined.

The study ran its PCR with 60 Vbeta and 13 Jbeta primers. The table came from immunoSEQ multiplex PCR; TCRdb's copy has only in-frame clones and leaves some out. Found here are 140,000 to 150,000 clones, 75% to 80% of them singletons; the top ten hold around 3.7%. The receptor comes from a male donor in good health and CMV-seronegative. Specimen: PBMCs.

This CDR3 reads CASRYYSRGGGELFF. The CDR3 region has the DNA TGTGCCAGCAGATACTACTCCAGGGGCGGCGGGGAGCTGTTTTTT. The chain uses TRBV11-2 and TRBJ2-2, with D maybe TRBD1 (6 bases). Germline CDR1 is SGHAT and CDR2 is FQNNGV. Deletions cut 6 bases from V and 7 bases from J, with 18 bases between. The CDR3 consists of 15 residues.